This T cell receptor (beta chain) derives from a study of T cell changes during pregnancy in multiple sclerosis. CDR1 is SGHNT and CDR2 is YYREEE in the germline V gene (reference sequence). Trimming removed 0 bases from V and 0 bases from J, with 10 bases in between. CDR3 length: 16 amino acids. This table comes from immunoSEQ multiplex PCR, and its TCRdb copy is limited to in-frame clones, with some not included. The table includes fewer than 110,000 clones, approximately 92% detected once. This chain uses TRBV5-4 with TRBJ2-1; a possible D gene is TRBD2 (6 bases). Specimen: peripheral blood, collected in the second trimester of pregnancy. The receptor comes from a female donor with multiple sclerosis, enrolled in a pregnancy study. In nucleotides, the CDR3 is TGTGCCAGCAGCTTGGCCGGGGGTAGCTCCTACAATGAGCAGTTCTTC. Encoded protein: CASSLAGGSSYNEQFF. Full variable domain (remainder filled in from reference TRBV5-4 and TRBJ2-1): ETGVTQSPTHLIKTRGQQVTLRCSSQSGHNTVSWYQQALGQGPQFIFQYYREEENGRGNFPPRFSGLQFPNYSSELNVNALELDDSALYLCASSLAGGSSYNEQFFGPGTRLTVL.